This passage covers 19 T cell receptor beta chains from one sample sequenced in a study of T cell responses to AZD1222 COVID-19 vaccine. Profiling relied on immunoSEQ multiplex PCR, and the TCRdb table lists in-frame clones only, not all of them. The sample has about 87,000 clones, approximately 90% seen once. Here the sequenced sample was peripheral blood, taken on day 0 of AZD1222 vaccination. These receptors came from an adult in good health.

A remark on this clone: A read error may produce the germline difference seen at one junction end. The chain links TRBV7-9 to TRBJ2-7; D is ambiguous. Germline V gene sequence: CDR1 SEHNR, CDR2 FQNEAQ (reference sequence). The CDR3 is made up of 8 amino acids. The CDR3 sequence: CASTDTDF. CDR3 in DNA: TGTGCCAGCACCGACACCGACTTC.

This chain uses TRBV19 with TRBJ2-5; 10 nucleotides line up with TRBD1. J lost 1 base, V lost 6 bases, and 2 bases had no gene match. The CDR3 has 14 residues. In germline, CDR1 is LNHDA, CDR2 SQIVND (reference sequence). In DNA, the CDR3 is TGTGCCAGTAGCCGGGACAGGGGCCAAGAGACCCAGTACTTC. Translated, it gives CASSRDRGQETQYF.

The chain couples TRBV7-9 to TRBJ1-3; 11 nucleotides line up with TRBD1. CDR1 is SEHNR and CDR2 is FQNEAQ in the germline V gene (reference sequence). The CDR3 spans 15 residues. The V segment lost 7 bases and the J segment 4 bases; nucleotides outside the gene matches: 6. The CDR3 reads CASTWTGGPGNTIYF. The DNA of the CDR3 is TGTGCCAGCACCTGGACAGGGGGCCCGGGAAACACCATATATTTT.

The chain carries TRBV4-1 and TRBJ1-2; TRBD1 aligns across 7 bases. J was trimmed by 4 bases and V by 4 bases; bases with no gene match: 12. The CDR3 runs 16 residues. The germline V gene has CDR1 MGHRA and CDR2 YSYEKL. CDR3 sequence reads: CASSPILSRQGYGYTF. As DNA, the CDR3 is TGCGCCAGCAGCCCAATCCTTAGCAGACAGGGCTATGGCTACACCTTC.

The V gene is TRBV27, the J gene TRBJ1-5, with TRBD1 matching over 8 bases. Looked up from germline, CDR1 is MNHEY and CDR2 is SMNVEV (reference sequence). With 4 bases clipped from V and 5 bases from J, the junction kept 10 bases outside the gene matches. The CDR3 length is 16 residues. In DNA, the CDR3 is TGTGCCAGCAGTTCCCTCGACAGGGGACTGGATCAGCCCCAGCATTTT. Its protein is CASSSLDRGLDQPQHF.

V usage is TRBV24-1 and J usage is TRBJ2-7; 7 bases are a match to TRBD1. The V and J ends lost 4 bases and 11 bases, in that order; junction bases with no gene match: 10. The CDR3 spans 13 residues. The germline CDR1 and CDR2 sequences are KGHDR and SFDVKD. The CDR3 nucleotides read TGTGCCACCAGTGACCCTGACAGGGAATTGGAGTACTTC. It is translated as CATSDPDRELEYF.

The chain recombines TRBV7-9 with TRBJ1-1; possibly TRBD1 for D (5 bases). Between the trimmed V and J ends, which lost 8 bases and 0 bases, there was a span of 19 bases. The CDR3 covers 16 residues. Germline V CDR1 and CDR2: SEHNR, FQNEAQ (reference sequence). The CDR3 bases are TGTGCCAGCGAACCAGAATGGGGGAGGCTGAACACTGAAGCTTTCTTT. The encoded protein is CASEPEWGRLNTEAFF.

The chain has TRBV30 and TRBJ2-7, with 7 bases aligning to TRBD1. V was pared by 1 base and J by 0 bases, with 9 bases of the junction left unmatched. The germline V gene encodes CDR1 GTSNPN and CDR2 SVGIG (reference sequence). The CDR3 runs to 16 residues. CDR3 protein: CAWSEWSGQSSYEQYF. The CDR3 region has the DNA TGTGCCTGGAGTGAGTGGTCGGGACAGAGCTCCTACGAGCAGTACTTC. Looking up the rest from reference TRBV30 and TRBJ2-7 gives the full variable domain: SQTIHQWPATLVQPVGSPLSLECTVEGTSNPNLYWYRQAAGRGLQLLFYSVGIGQISSEVPQNLSASRPQDRQFILSSKKLLLSDSGFYLCAWSEWSGQSSYEQYFGPGTRLTVT.

The chain links TRBV3-1 (or the pseudogene TRBV3-2) to TRBJ1-5; 7 nucleotides match TRBD1. Unmatched junction bases numbered 6, after V lost 4 bases and J lost 0 bases. This CDR3 is 16 amino acids long. Germline-derived CDR1 and CDR2 are LGHDT and YNNKEL (reference sequence). The CDR3 DNA follows: TGTGCCAGCAGCCGGACAGGCGGGAATAGCAATCAGCCCCAGCATTTT. As protein: CASSRTGGNSNQPQHF.

The V gene is TRBV4-3, the J gene TRBJ2-1, with unresolved D. Germline-derived CDR1 and CDR2 are LGHNA and YSLEER. The germline V and J ends were trimmed by 1 base and 9 bases, with 13 bases remaining between them. This CDR3 is 14 amino acids long. The CDR3 sequence is CASSQAGPTGEQFF. The CDR3 region has the DNA TGCGCCAGCAGCCAAGCCGGGCCGACCGGTGAGCAGTTCTTC.

V and J are TRBV5-1 and TRBJ1-3; the D is unclear. The germline V and J ends were trimmed by 0 bases and 6 bases, with 7 bases remaining between them. This CDR3 has 13 amino acids. Germline V gene data show CDR1 as SGHRS and CDR2 as YFSETQ. The CDR3 coding sequence is TGCGCCAGCAGCTTGGGAGAAGCAAACACCATATATTTT. This codes for CASSLGEANTIYF.

The chain joins TRBV7-2 to TRBJ1-5; 11 bases line up with TRBD1. The CDR3 has 18 amino acids. After removal of 1 base from V and 1 base from J, the junction contained 6 bases not matched to a gene. Germline lookup yields CDR1 SGHTA and CDR2 FQGNSA. The CDR3 here is CASSLVGGTGGSNQPQHF. DNA of the CDR3: TGTGCCAGCAGCTTAGTCGGAGGGACAGGGGGGAGCAATCAGCCCCAGCATTTT.

The chain carries TRBV28 and TRBJ1-4; 8 bases line up with TRBD1. Germline V gene data show CDR1 as MDHEN and CDR2 as SYDVKM. The CDR3 totals 17 residues. Trimming at V came to 8 bases and at J to 4 bases, leaving 15 bases not matched to a gene. The CDR3 reads CASGRVGNTGGNEKLFF. Written as DNA, the CDR3 is TGTGCCAGCGGGCGGGTGGGAAACACAGGGGGTAATGAAAAACTGTTTTTT.

The gene calls are TRBV18 and TRBJ2-3; D remains ambiguous. Per the germline V gene, CDR1 is KGHSH and CDR2 is LQKENI. This CDR3 is built from 14 residues. V was cut by 3 bases and J by 0 bases, with 7 bases left in between. The CDR3 region is CASSPQPSTDTQYF. CDR3 nucleotides: TGTGCCAGCTCACCGCAACCTAGCACAGATACGCAGTATTTT.

The chain links TRBV3-1 (or the pseudogene TRBV3-2) to TRBJ2-5; D is undetermined. CDR3 length: 12 residues. Trimming shortened V by 1 base and J by 5 bases, and 5 bases separated the two germline ends. CDR1 and CDR2 from the germline V gene are LGHDT and YNNKEL (reference sequence). The CDR3 spells CASSQVRETQYF. The DNA of the CDR3 is TGTGCCAGCAGCCAAGTTCGGGAGACCCAGTACTTC.

The J gene is TRBJ1-2, the V gene TRBV27; TRBD1 matches 9 bases. Trimming removed 2 bases from V and 4 bases from J; junction bases left unmatched: 2. The V gene's germline CDR1 is MNHEY and CDR2 SMNVEV (reference sequence). The CDR3 extends over 14 amino acids. CDR3 nucleotides: TGTGCCAGCAGTTTAACGACAGGGGGCTATGGCTACACCTTC. This encodes CASSLTTGGYGYTF.

The chain couples TRBV27 to TRBJ1-4, with D possibly matching TRBD1 (5 bases). From germline, CDR1 is MNHEY and CDR2 SMNVEV (reference sequence). The CDR3 covers 15 residues. The germline V and J ends were trimmed by 1 base and 5 bases, with 11 bases remaining between them. This chain's CDR3 is CASSLFAGTNEKLFF. For the CDR3, the DNA is TGTGCCAGCAGTTTATTCGCAGGGACCAATGAAAAACTGTTTTTT.

This chain joins TRBV7-2 and TRBJ2-3; D gene ambiguous. CDR3 size: 12 residues. Trimming took off 5 bases at V and 2 bases at J, with 5 bases between the two ends. Germline CDR1 and CDR2: SGHTA and FQGNSA. CDR3 bases: TGTGCCAGCAGCCCGAACACAGATACGCAGTATTTT. As protein: CASSPNTDTQYF.

This chain joins TRBV5-4 and TRBJ2-5, with 11 bases lining up with TRBD2. V dropped 4 bases and J dropped 7; count of bases not matched to a gene: 15. The CDR3 runs 17 residues. Germline V gene data show CDR1 as SGHNT and CDR2 as YYREEE (reference sequence). CDR3 DNA: TGTGCCAGCAGCGGGGGGCCTTTAGCGGGAGGGCAGCGGACCCAGTACTTC. Protein: CASSGGPLAGGQRTQYF.